A single sample gave rise to the 20 T cell receptor beta chains below, sequenced in a study of OX40 agonist ivuxolimab in advanced cancers. Measured with immunoSEQ multiplex PCR; TCRdb has only the in-frame clones, and not every one. The table lists more than 60,000 clones, about 88% of them singletons. This material consisted of CD4+ or CD8+ T cells sorted from blood, taken in a trial of the OX40 agonist ivuxolimab. The receptors derive from an adult with an advanced solid tumor such as melanoma, head and neck, liver or kidney cancer.

The chain links TRBV5-8 to TRBJ1-5, with D maybe TRBD1 (5 bases). The CDR3 runs 15 residues. CDR1 and CDR2 from the germline V gene are SGHTS and YDEGEE. V dropped 4 bases and J dropped 3 bases, with 14 bases sitting between them. CDR3 residues: CASSPPGGDNQPQHF. The DNA of the CDR3 is TGTGCCAGCAGCCCACCTGGGGGGGACAATCAGCCCCAGCATTTT.

The chain employs TRBV7-9 and TRBJ2-3; 9 bases match TRBD2. CDR1 is SEHNR and CDR2 is FQNEAQ in the germline V gene (reference sequence). The length of the CDR3 is 15 residues. The trim removed 5 bases at V and 1 base at J, leaving 4 bases unmatched. CDR3 sequence reads: CASSTGTSRTDTQYF. Written as DNA, the CDR3 is TGTGCCAGCAGCACGGGGACTAGCCGCACAGATACGCAGTATTTT.

The chain is built from TRBV19 and TRBJ2-7, with 10 nucleotides matching TRBD2. The V gene's germline CDR1 is LNHDA and CDR2 SQIVND (reference sequence). The CDR3 totals 16 residues. V trimming: 5 bases; J trimming: 3 bases; junction bases outside the gene matches: 10. CDR3 in amino acids: CASSQATSGALYEQYF. Written as DNA, the CDR3 is TGTGCCAGTAGTCAGGCAACTAGCGGGGCTCTCTACGAGCAGTACTTC.

V and J are TRBV6-1 and TRBJ1-6; weak D call: TRBD1 (5 bases). CDR1 is MNHNS, CDR2 SASEGT, per germline. The CDR3 totals 15 residues. Trimming left V 1 base short and J 10 bases short, with 14 bases between. In DNA form, the CDR3 reads TGTGCCAGCAGTGAAGTGGAGTCAGGGCCATCACCCCTCCACTTT. It yields the protein CASSEVESGPSPLHF.

The genes are TRBV6-4 and TRBJ2-7, with 8 bases identical to TRBD1. The CDR3 runs to 14 residues. Trimming took 9 bases from V and 6 from J; bases not matched to a gene: 13. Germline loops: CDR1 MRHNA, CDR2 SNTAGT. CDR3 sequence (DNA): TGTGCCAGAAGGGAGGCAATGGACAGGGTCGAGCAGTACTTC. It translates to CARREAMDRVEQYF.

Remarks on this clone: The junction departs from the called germline gene at one end, perhaps through a read error. The chain is built from TRBV5-6 and TRBJ2-3; D uncertain. This CDR3 contains 11 residues. Germline CDR1 SGHDT, CDR2 YYEEEE. CDR3 loop: CASSPGFGVSF. The CDR3, as DNA: TGTGCCAGCAGCCCCGGGTTTGGGGTGAGCTTT.

V usage is TRBV11-3 and J usage is TRBJ1-1; D is unresolved. Germline V gene lookup returns CDR1 SGHNT and CDR2 YENEEA. V was pared by 0 bases and J by 0 bases, with 8 bases between. CDR3 length: 15 residues. This CDR3 is CASSLDNLLNTEAFF. DNA of the CDR3: TGTGCCAGCAGCTTAGATAACCTGTTGAACACTGAAGCTTTCTTT.

V gene TRBV5-1 combines with J gene TRBJ2-3; no clear D. The CDR3 length is 14 residues. Germline V gives CDR1 SGHRS, CDR2 YFSETQ. Trimming cost V 4 bases and J 5 bases, with 14 bases left between them. This CDR3 reads CASSAARVEDTQYF. The CDR3 DNA sequence: TGCGCCAGCAGCGCCGCAAGGGTCGAAGATACGCAGTATTTT.

The rearrangement links TRBV11-2 to TRBJ2-1; 9 bases map to TRBD2. Germline assignment: CDR1 SGHAT and CDR2 FQNNGV. With 1 base clipped from V and 9 bases from J, the junction kept 7 bases outside the gene matches. The CDR3 is 15 residues long. CDR3 sequence (DNA): TGTGCCAGCAGCTTAGGACTAGCGGAGGCGGTTGAGCAGTTCTTC. The encoded protein is CASSLGLAEAVEQFF. The full variable domain, its missing parts supplied by reference TRBV11-2 and TRBJ2-1, is EAGVAQSPRYKIIEKRQSVAFWCNPISGHATLYWYQQILGQGPKLLIQFQNNGVVDDSQLPKDRFSAERLKGVDSTLKIQPAKLEDSAVYLCASSLGLAEAVEQFFGPGTRLTVL.

The V and J genes are TRBV7-2 and TRBJ2-2; 9 nucleotides agree with TRBD1. V lost 7 bases and J lost 1; bases outside the gene matches: 4. Germline CDR1 SGHTA, CDR2 FQGNSA. The CDR3 contains 15 residues. CDR3 protein: CASTQGQGNTGELFF. The CDR3 DNA sequence: TGTGCCAGCACCCAGGGACAGGGGAACACCGGGGAGCTGTTTTTT.

The V and J genes are TRBV7-9 and TRBJ2-2, with 11 nucleotides matching TRBD1. V lost 5 bases and J lost 4; bases outside the gene matches: 9. The CDR3 length is 17 residues. Germline loops: CDR1 SEHNR, CDR2 FQNEAQ (reference sequence). In DNA form, the CDR3 reads TGTGCCAGCAGCAGATTCCGGGACAGGGGGATCACCGGGGAGCTGTTTTTT. Translation: CASSRFRDRGITGELFF.

The chain has TRBV11-2 and TRBJ1-5, with no clear D. Looked up from germline, CDR1 is SGHAT and CDR2 is FQNNGV. Deletions cut 6 bases from V and 0 bases from J, with 12 bases between. The CDR3 has 15 amino acids. The CDR3 DNA reads TGTGCCAGCAGTGCACCCCCTTATAGCAATCAGCCCCAGCATTTT. Translating gives CASSAPPYSNQPQHF.

The rearrangement uses TRBV7-9 and TRBJ2-3; D not certain. Germline-derived CDR1 and CDR2 are SEHNR and FQNEAQ (reference sequence). V was shortened by 3 bases and J by 5 bases, with 9 bases between the two germline ends. CDR3 size: 13 residues. CDR3 sequence reads: CASSLGHLDTQYF. CDR3 nucleotide sequence: TGTGCCAGCAGCTTGGGCCACTTAGATACGCAGTATTTT.

The chain is built from TRBV7-2 and TRBJ2-5; unclear D gene. With 0 bases removed from V and 2 bases from J, the gap between germline ends came to 4 bases. CDR1 and CDR2 (germline): SGHTA, FQGNSA. This CDR3 region has 13 residues. DNA of the CDR3: TGTGCCAGCAGCTTAGCTTTTCAAGAGACCCAGTACTTC. Translating it yields CASSLAFQETQYF.

The V call is TRBV7-3, the J call TRBJ2-6; 9 nucleotides line up with TRBD2. In germline, CDR1 is SGHTA, CDR2 FQGTGA. The junction had 7 bases not matched to a gene; V was cut back by 3 bases and J by 1 base. This CDR3 region has 18 residues. The CDR3 loop is CASSFSPLAGSGANVLTF. CDR3 nucleotides: TGTGCCAGCAGCTTTTCCCCCCTAGCGGGATCTGGGGCCAACGTCCTGACTTTC.

The V and J genes are TRBV18 and TRBJ2-7; D ambiguous. The length of the CDR3 is 13 residues. V was pared by 1 base and J by 5 bases, with 9 bases between. Germline V gene sequence: CDR1 KGHSH, CDR2 LQKENI. The CDR3 DNA reads TGTGCCAGCTCACCACAGGGTGCCCACGAGCAGTACTTC. It yields the protein CASSPQGAHEQYF.

The chain joins TRBV2 to TRBJ2-7, with D maybe TRBD2 (6 bases). Trimming stripped 3 bases from V and 2 bases from J, with 11 bases between. Looked up from germline, CDR1 is SNHLY and CDR2 is FYNNEI. The CDR3 contains 14 residues. The CDR3 spells CASSEEGRAYEQYF. CDR3 sequence (DNA): TGTGCCAGCAGTGAGGAGGGCAGGGCCTACGAGCAGTACTTC.

The DNA of the CDR3 is TGCGCCAGCAGTCCGAAGGGCAGGGACACCGGGGAGCTGTTTTTT. This translates into CASSPKGRDTGELFF. The V gene is TRBV23-1, the J gene TRBJ2-2; weak D call: TRBD1 (5 bases). TRBV23-1 is placed among ORFs of uncertain function. The CDR3 spans 15 residues. V dropped 4 bases and J dropped 3 bases, with 12 bases sitting between them.

The chain joins TRBV28 to TRBJ1-5; D is perhaps TRBD1 (5 bases). Per germline, CDR1 MDHEN and CDR2 SYDVKM. The CDR3 covers 12 residues. V lost 9 bases to trimming and J lost 5 bases, with 11 bases between them. CDR3 in DNA: TGTGCCAGTCGTTTGGGGGATCAGCCCCAGCATTTT. Protein sequence: CASRLGDQPQHF. Looking up the rest from reference TRBV28 and TRBJ1-5 gives the full variable domain: DVKVTQSSRYLVKRTGEKVFLECVQDMDHENMFWYRQDPGLGLRLIYFSYDVKMKEKGDIPEGYSVSREKKERFSLILESASTNQTSMYLCASRLGDQPQHFGDGTRLSIL.

V usage is TRBV4-2 and J usage is TRBJ2-7; no clear D gene. This CDR3 contains 14 residues. The V end lost 3 bases, the J end lost 5 bases, and 14 bases lay between the germline ends. CDR1 is LGHNA and CDR2 is YNFKEQ in the germline V gene. For the CDR3, the DNA is TGTGCCAGCAGCCACTTAGTAGTTGGGGACGAGCAGTACTTC. It is translated as CASSHLVVGDEQYF.